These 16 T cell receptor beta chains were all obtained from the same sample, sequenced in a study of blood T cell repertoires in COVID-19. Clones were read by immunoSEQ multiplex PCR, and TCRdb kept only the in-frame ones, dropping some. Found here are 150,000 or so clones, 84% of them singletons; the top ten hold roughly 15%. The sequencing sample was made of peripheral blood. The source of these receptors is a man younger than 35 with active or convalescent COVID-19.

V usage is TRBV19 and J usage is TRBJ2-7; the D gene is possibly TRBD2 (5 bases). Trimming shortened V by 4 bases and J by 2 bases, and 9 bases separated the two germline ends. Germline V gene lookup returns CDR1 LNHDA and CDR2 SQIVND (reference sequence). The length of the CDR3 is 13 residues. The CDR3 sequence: CASSKGSTYEQYF. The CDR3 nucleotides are TGTGCCAGTAGTAAAGGGAGCACCTACGAGCAGTACTTC.

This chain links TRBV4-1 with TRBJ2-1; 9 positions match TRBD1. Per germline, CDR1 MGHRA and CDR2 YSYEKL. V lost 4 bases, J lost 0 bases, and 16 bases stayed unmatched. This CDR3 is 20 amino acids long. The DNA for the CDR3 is TGCGCCAGCAGCCCCCTCGGGGGACAGGGAACCCCGAGCTCCTACAATGAGCAGTTCTTC. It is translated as CASSPLGGQGTPSSYNEQFF.

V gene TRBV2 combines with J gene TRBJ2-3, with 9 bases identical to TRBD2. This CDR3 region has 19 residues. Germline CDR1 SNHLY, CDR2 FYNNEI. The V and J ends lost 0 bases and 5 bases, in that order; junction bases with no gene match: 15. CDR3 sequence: CASSEAYEASGDREDTQYF. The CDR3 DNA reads TGTGCCAGCAGTGAAGCGTACGAGGCTAGCGGGGATCGGGAAGATACGCAGTATTTT.

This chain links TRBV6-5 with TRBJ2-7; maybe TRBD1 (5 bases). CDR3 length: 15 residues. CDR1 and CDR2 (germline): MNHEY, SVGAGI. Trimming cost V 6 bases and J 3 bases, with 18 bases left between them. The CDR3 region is CASSPSRELLYEQYF. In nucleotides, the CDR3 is TGTGCCAGCAGCCCCTCCAGGGAACTCCTCTACGAGCAGTACTTC.

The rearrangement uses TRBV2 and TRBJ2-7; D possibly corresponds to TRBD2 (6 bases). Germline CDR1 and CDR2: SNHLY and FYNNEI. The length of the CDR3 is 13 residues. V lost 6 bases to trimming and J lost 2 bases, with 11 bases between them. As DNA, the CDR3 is TGTGCCAGCAGCCCGTCGGGGGCCTACGAGCAGTACTTC. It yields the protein CASSPSGAYEQYF.

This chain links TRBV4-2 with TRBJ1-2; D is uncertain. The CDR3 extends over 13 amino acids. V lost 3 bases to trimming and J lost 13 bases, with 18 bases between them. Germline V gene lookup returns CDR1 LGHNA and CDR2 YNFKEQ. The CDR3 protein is CASSQAGSYGVTF. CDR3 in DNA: TGTGCCAGCAGCCAGGCCGGGTCTTACGGCGTCACCTTC.

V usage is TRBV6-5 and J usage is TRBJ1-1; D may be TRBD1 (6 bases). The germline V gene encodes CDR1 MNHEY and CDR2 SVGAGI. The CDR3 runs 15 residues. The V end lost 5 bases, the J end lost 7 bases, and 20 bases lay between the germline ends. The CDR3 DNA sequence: TGTGCCAGCAGTAAACTAAGGATAACGGACAGTGAAGCTTTCTTT. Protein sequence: CASSKLRITDSEAFF.

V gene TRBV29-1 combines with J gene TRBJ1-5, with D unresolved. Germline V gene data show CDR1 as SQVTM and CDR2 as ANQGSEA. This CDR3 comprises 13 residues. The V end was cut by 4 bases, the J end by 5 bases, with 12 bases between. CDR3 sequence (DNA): TGCAGCGTTGCCTTGGCGGAGCATCAGCCCCAGCATTTT. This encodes CSVALAEHQPQHF.

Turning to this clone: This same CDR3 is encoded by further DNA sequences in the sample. CDR3 DNA: TGTGCCAGCAGACGCACAGGGGGCACTGAAGCTTTCTTT. Its translation is CASRRTGGTEAFF. This chain links TRBV12-3 or TRBV12-4 with TRBJ1-1; 8 nucleotides match TRBD1. This CDR3 region has 13 residues. Losses at the gene ends were 6 bases for V and 4 bases for J; bases not matched to a gene: 4.

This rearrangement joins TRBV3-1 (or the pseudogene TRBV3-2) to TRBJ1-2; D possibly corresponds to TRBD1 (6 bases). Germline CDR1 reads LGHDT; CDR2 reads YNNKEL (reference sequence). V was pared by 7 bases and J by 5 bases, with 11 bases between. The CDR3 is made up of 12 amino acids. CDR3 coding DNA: TGTGCCAGCACCGGGGACACATATGGCTACACCTTC. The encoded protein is CASTGDTYGYTF.

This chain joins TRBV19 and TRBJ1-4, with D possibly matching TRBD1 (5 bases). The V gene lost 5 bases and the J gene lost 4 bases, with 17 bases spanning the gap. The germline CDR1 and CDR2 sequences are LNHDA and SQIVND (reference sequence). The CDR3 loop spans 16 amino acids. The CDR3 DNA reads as TGTGCCAGTAGTTCCCCCCGGACACGCGTTAATGAAAAACTGTTTTTT. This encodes CASSSPRTRVNEKLFF.

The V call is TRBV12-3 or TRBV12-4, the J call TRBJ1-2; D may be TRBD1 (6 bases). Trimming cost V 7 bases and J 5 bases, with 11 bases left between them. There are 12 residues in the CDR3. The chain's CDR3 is CASTRTAYGYTF. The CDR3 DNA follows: TGTGCCAGCACCCGGACAGCGTATGGCTACACCTTC.

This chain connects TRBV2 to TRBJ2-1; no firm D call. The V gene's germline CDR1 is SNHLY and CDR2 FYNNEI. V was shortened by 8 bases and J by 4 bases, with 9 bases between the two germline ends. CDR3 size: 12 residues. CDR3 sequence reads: CASSMSYNEQFF. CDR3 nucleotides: TGTGCCAGCTCTATGAGTTACAATGAGCAGTTCTTC. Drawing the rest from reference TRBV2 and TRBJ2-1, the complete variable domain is EPEVTQTPSHQVTQMGQEVILRCVPISNHLYFYWYRQILGQKVEFLVSFYNNEISEKSEIFDDQFSVERPDGSNFTLKIRSTKLEDSAMYFCASSMSYNEQFFGPGTRLTVL.

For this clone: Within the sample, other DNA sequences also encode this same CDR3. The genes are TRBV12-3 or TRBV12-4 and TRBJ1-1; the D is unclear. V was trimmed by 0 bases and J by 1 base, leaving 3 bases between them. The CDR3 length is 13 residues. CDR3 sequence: CASSLAANTEAFF. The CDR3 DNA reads TGTGCCAGCAGTTTAGCGGCGAACACTGAAGCTTTCTTT.

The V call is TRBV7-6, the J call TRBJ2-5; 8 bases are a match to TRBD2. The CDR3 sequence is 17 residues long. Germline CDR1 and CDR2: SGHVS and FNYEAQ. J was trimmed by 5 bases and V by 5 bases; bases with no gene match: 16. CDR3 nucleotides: TGTGCCAGCAGCCTCGGCCTGGGAGCGGGAGTTGATGAGACCCAGTACTTC. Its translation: CASSLGLGAGVDETQYF. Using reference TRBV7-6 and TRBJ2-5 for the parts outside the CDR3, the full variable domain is GAGVSQSPRYKVTKRGQDVALRCDPISGHVSLYWYRQALGQGPEFLTYFNYEAQQDKSGLPNDRFSAERPEGSISTLTIQRTEQRDSAMYRCASSLGLGAGVDETQYFGPGTRLLVL.

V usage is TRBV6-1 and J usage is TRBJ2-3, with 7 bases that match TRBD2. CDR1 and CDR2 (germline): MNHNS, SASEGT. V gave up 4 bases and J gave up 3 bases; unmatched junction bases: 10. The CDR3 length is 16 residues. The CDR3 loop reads CASSADGGRGTDTQYF. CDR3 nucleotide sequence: TGTGCCAGCAGTGCGGATGGCGGGAGAGGTACAGATACGCAGTATTTT.